These 4 T cell receptor beta chains share one sample of origin, sequenced in a study of Ad26.COV2.S vaccination and SARS-CoV-2 variants. Specified treatment: roughly 18 received Ad26.COV2.S at low or high dose, single or two shots; roughly 5 received placebo; per-sample allocation not given. Sample collection was performed on day 63 after the first vaccine or placebo injection. Using immunoSEQ multiplex PCR, the repertoire was profiled, and TCRdb retains in-frame clones only, with some absent. This table has approximately 500,000 clones, roughly nine tenths appearing once. This specimen was peripheral blood, taken in a trial of Ad26.COV2.S vaccine versus placebo. These receptors originate from a person between 18 and 60 years old who received the Ad26.COV2.S COVID-19 vaccine or a placebo.

As to this clone: This same CDR3 is encoded by further DNA sequences in the sample. This sequence joins TRBV19 and TRBJ2-3, with no clear D. Germline CDR1 reads LNHDA; CDR2 reads SQIVND (reference sequence). The CDR3 covers 11 residues. V lost 3 bases to trimming and J lost 5 bases, with 3 bases between them. CDR3 in DNA: TGTGCCAGTAGTATTGGAGATACGCAGTATTTT. As protein: CASSIGDTQYF. Together with reference TRBV19 and TRBJ2-3, the CDR3 gives the full variable domain: DGGITQSPKYLFRKEGQNVTLSCEQNLNHDAMYWYRQDPGQGLRLIYYSQIVNDFQKGDIAEGYSVSREKKESFPLTVTSAQKNPTAFYLCASSIGDTQYFGPGTRLTVL.

This clone appeared once. The rearrangement joins TRBV28 to TRBJ1-5; possibly TRBD1 for D (5 bases). Germline assignment: CDR1 MDHEN and CDR2 SYDVKM. This CDR3 has 13 residues. V was clipped by 6 bases and J by 1 base, with 7 bases between them. The CDR3 region has the DNA TGTGCCAGCAGGGACATCAGCAATCAGCCCCAGCATTTT. Amino acids: CASRDISNQPQHF. The entire variable domain, with the rest obtained from reference TRBV28 and TRBJ1-5, is as follows: DVKVTQSSRYLVKRTGEKVFLECVQDMDHENMFWYRQDPGLGLRLIYFSYDVKMKEKGDIPEGYSVSREKKERFSLILESASTNQTSMYLCASRDISNQPQHFGDGTRLSIL.

The CDR3 region is CASSEEVSVLGELFF. The CDR3 region has the DNA TGTGCCAGCAGTGAAGAGGTTTCCGTCCTTGGGGAACTGTTTTTT. The V call is TRBV2, the J call TRBJ1-4; unclear D gene. V lost 1 base and J lost 12, with 18 bases in between. CDR3 size: 15 residues. The germline V gene has CDR1 SNHLY and CDR2 FYNNEI.

This clone was observed once. The chain couples TRBV18 to TRBJ1-5; D unresolved. CDR3 length equals 13 residues. The V gene's germline CDR1 is KGHSH and CDR2 LQKENI. The V end lost 4 bases, the J end lost 2 bases, and 6 bases lay between the germline ends. The CDR3: CASSQDRNQPQHF. The CDR3 DNA is TGTGCCAGCTCACAAGATCGCAATCAGCCCCAGCATTTT.